Below, 18 T cell receptor beta chains from the same sample are listed, as sequenced in a study of T cell repertoires in cytomegalovirus infection. These receptors' targets are unknown. A single record per CDR3 protein comes from TCRdb applying MiXCR to the reads. Seen here are roughly 990,000 distinct CDR3 sequences, roughly 30% observed once, and the top ten hold around an eighth. The sequenced sample was cultured CD8+ T cells from PBMCs, obtained from culture after CMV antigen stimulation. The receptors stem from a human donor in good health (CMV status not recorded). Some clones in this sample may be carry-over from other donors' samples.

In this sample, this clonotype turned up a few times. The J gene is TRBJ2-3, the V gene TRBV4-1; weak D call: TRBD2 (5 bases). Deletions cut 0 bases from V and 3 bases from J, with 13 bases between. Germline V gene sequence: CDR1 MGHRA, CDR2 YSYEKL. The CDR3 is made up of 16 amino acids. This CDR3 reads CASSQDEGVGTDTQYF. The CDR3, as DNA: TGCGCCAGCAGCCAAGATGAGGGCGTCGGGACAGATACGCAGTATTTT.

The table lists this clonotype with many counts. The CDR3, as DNA: TGTGCCAGCAGCCGGAACAGGGAGGAAGCTTTCTTT. It specifies CASSRNREEAFF. This chain joins TRBV5-4 and TRBJ1-1, with D perhaps TRBD1 (6 bases). V was cut by 4 bases and J by 8 bases, with 12 bases left in between. Per germline, CDR1 SGHNT and CDR2 YYREEE (reference sequence). The CDR3 spans 12 residues.

Of note for this clonotype: A much larger clone differs from this one at a single base, so this may be a read error. The V gene is TRBV7-2, the J gene TRBJ2-6, with D unresolved. The CDR3 has 14 residues. V was trimmed by 2 bases and J by 6 bases, leaving 8 bases between them. Germline-derived CDR1 and CDR2 are SGHTA and FQGNSA. The CDR3, as DNA: TGTGCCAGCAGCTTAAAGGCCCAGGCCAACGTCCTGACTTTC. This translates into CASSLKAQANVLTF. Filled out from reference TRBV7-2 and TRBJ2-6, the complete variable domain reads GAGVSQSPSNKVTEKGKDVELRCDPISGHTALYWYRQSLGQGLEFLIYFQGNSAPDKSGLPSDRFSAERTGGSVSTLTIQRTQQEDSAVYLCASSLKAQANVLTFGAGSRLTVL.

The chain has TRBV2 and TRBJ1-2, with 7 positions matching TRBD1. Looked up from germline, CDR1 is SNHLY and CDR2 is FYNNEI. The CDR3 contains 12 residues. Unmatched junction bases numbered 11, after V lost 9 bases and J lost 10 bases. Written as DNA, the CDR3 is TGTGCCAGGGCTGACAGGGTCGGGATCTACACCTTC. Translated, it gives CARADRVGIYTF.

Notes on this clonotype: This clone may be a read error of a much larger clone one base away. The J gene is TRBJ2-5, the V gene TRBV7-6, with no clear D. Germline loops: CDR1 SGHVS, CDR2 FNYEAQ. This CDR3 region has 14 residues. DNA of the CDR3: TGTGTCAGCAGCTTAGGTCTGGATCGTGAGACCCAGTACTTC. Amino acid sequence: CVSSLGLDRETQYF.

This clonotype was observed many times. The gene calls are TRBV7-6 and TRBJ2-3; 13 bases agree with TRBD2. The junction had 4 bases not matched to a gene; V was cut back by 4 bases and J by 6 bases. This CDR3 comprises 15 residues. Germline V lookup: CDR1 SGHVS, CDR2 FNYEAQ. The CDR3 sequence: CASSSGLAGWDTQYF. The CDR3 bases are TGTGCCAGCAGCTCGGGACTAGCGGGGTGGGATACGCAGTATTTT. Variable domain in full (rest from reference TRBV7-6 and TRBJ2-3): GAGVSQSPRYKVTKRGQDVALRCDPISGHVSLYWYRQALGQGPEFLTYFNYEAQQDKSGLPNDRFSAERPEGSISTLTIQRTEQRDSAMYRCASSSGLAGWDTQYFGPGTRLTVL.

This clonotype was seen a few times. This chain connects TRBV27 to TRBJ1-4, with no clear D. The CDR3 extends over 14 amino acids. Trimming shortened V by 0 bases and J by 8 bases, and 10 bases separated the two germline ends. Germline V CDR1 and CDR2: MNHEY, SMNVEV (reference sequence). CDR3 sequence: CASSLSTRQEKLFF. The CDR3 nucleotides read TGTGCCAGCAGTTTATCAACTCGGCAAGAAAAACTGTTTTTT.

Of note for this clonotype: A junction end diverges from the germline sequence, so it may reflect a read error. The chain employs TRBV7-6 and TRBJ1-1; 9 nucleotides match TRBD1. There are 14 residues in the CDR3. CDR1 and CDR2 (germline): SGHVS, FNYEAQ. Here the CDR3 DNA reads TGTGTCAGCAGCTACGGACAGGGGAACGGTGAAGCTTTCTTT. Translation gives CVSSYGQGNGEAFF.

This clonotype was recorded a few times. The gene calls are TRBV19 and TRBJ2-5, with no clear D. The CDR3 runs to 14 residues. Trimming removed 5 bases from V and 0 bases from J, with 10 bases in between. The V gene's germline CDR1 is LNHDA and CDR2 SQIVND (reference sequence). The chain's CDR3 is CASSSSWDQETQYF. Here the CDR3 DNA reads TGTGCCAGTAGTTCGTCGTGGGACCAAGAGACCCAGTACTTC.

This clonotype was observed a few times. The CDR3 region has the DNA TGTGCCAGCTCACCGCTCCTTGAGACAGGGCATTATGGCTACACCTTC. Protein: CASSPLLETGHYGYTF. The rearrangement uses TRBV18 and TRBJ1-2, with 7 bases lining up with TRBD1. Germline-derived CDR1 and CDR2 are KGHSH and LQKENI. The V and J ends lost 3 bases and 5 bases, in that order; junction bases with no gene match: 12. There are 16 residues in the CDR3.

Concerning this clonotype itself: A junction boundary mismatches the germline segment, possibly from a read error. J is TRBJ2-3 and V is TRBV7-3, with D perhaps matching TRBD1 (6 bases). This CDR3 region has 17 residues. Germline CDR1 and CDR2: SGHTA and FQGTGA. CDR3 DNA sequence: TGTGCCAACAGCTTAATCGGACAGCTTGTGGGCACAGATACGCAGTATTTT. Translated: CANSLIGQLVGTDTQYF.

The J gene is TRBJ2-1, the V gene TRBV2, with 7 bases fitting TRBD1. CDR1 is SNHLY, CDR2 FYNNEI, per germline. CDR3 length: 17 amino acids. The V gene end was trimmed by 7 bases and the J gene end by 2 bases; junction bases not matched to a gene: 14. In DNA, the CDR3 is TGTGCCAGCACCCTCTCCCCTCAGGGGGAAACCTACAATGAGCAGTTCTTC. As protein: CASTLSPQGETYNEQFF. The variable domain in full, completed from reference TRBV2 and TRBJ2-1, reads EPEVTQTPSHQVTQMGQEVILRCVPISNHLYFYWYRQILGQKVEFLVSFYNNEISEKSEIFDDQFSVERPDGSNFTLKIRSTKLEDSAMYFCASTLSPQGETYNEQFFGPGTRLTVL.

This chain's CDR3 is CATHEGGPYNEQFF. CDR3 nucleotide sequence: TGTGCCACCCATGAGGGGGGCCCATACAATGAGCAGTTCTTC. The J gene is TRBJ2-1, the V gene TRBV19; D tentatively reads TRBD1 or TRBD2 (6 bases each). Per germline, CDR1 LNHDA and CDR2 SQIVND (reference sequence). V was shortened by 10 bases and J by 4 bases, with 17 bases between the two germline ends. There are 14 residues in the CDR3.

This clonotype showed up many times. The rearrangement links TRBV7-9 to TRBJ2-1; D might be TRBD1 or TRBD2, each matching 5 bases. Deletions cut 2 bases from V and 2 bases from J, with 13 bases between. Looked up from germline, CDR1 is SEHNR and CDR2 is FQNEAQ (reference sequence). The CDR3 is 16 amino acids. The CDR3 is CASSLSGRTTYNEQFF. The CDR3 DNA sequence: TGTGCCAGCAGCTTATCGGGACGCACCACCTACAATGAGCAGTTCTTC.

This clonotype has more than one count but fewer than ten. The chain carries TRBV4-3 and TRBJ2-2, with D perhaps TRBD1 (6 bases). Trimming stripped 3 bases from V and 6 bases from J, with 14 bases between. From germline, CDR1 is LGHNA and CDR2 YSLEER. The CDR3 runs to 15 residues. CDR3 nucleotide sequence: TGCGCCAGCAGCCAGGACGGACAGTTAGCCGGGGAGCTGTTTTTT. It is translated as CASSQDGQLAGELFF.

CDR3 protein: CASSSSVPTDTQYF. Written as DNA, the CDR3 is TGTGCCAGCAGTTCTAGCGTACCCACAGATACGCAGTATTTT. The chain has TRBV12-3 or TRBV12-4 and TRBJ2-3, with D tentatively TRBD2 (6 bases). Between the trimmed V and J ends, which lost 4 bases and 2 bases, there was a span of 10 bases. The CDR3 totals 14 residues.

The V call is TRBV6-1, the J call TRBJ2-6; D is ambiguous. V gave up 7 bases and J gave up 0 bases, with 16 bases separating them. This CDR3 is built from 17 residues. Germline CDR1 and CDR2: MNHNS and SASEGT. As DNA, the CDR3 is TGTGCCAGCACCCAAGGGTGGCACTTCTCTGGGGCCAACGTCCTGACTTTC. Encoded protein: CASTQGWHFSGANVLTF.

This sequence joins TRBV27 and TRBJ2-1, with 9 bases lining up with TRBD1. V was pared by 3 bases and J by 5 bases, with 8 bases of the junction left unmatched. The CDR3 totals 16 residues. Germline-derived CDR1 and CDR2 are MNHEY and SMNVEV (reference sequence). The CDR3 loop reads CASSFTGGLTDNEQFF. The CDR3 DNA sequence: TGTGCCAGCAGTTTTACAGGGGGCCTCACGGACAATGAGCAGTTCTTC.